Below are 18 T cell receptor beta chains sequenced from a single sample in a study of memory CD4+ T cells and cytomegalovirus serostatus. Generated by immunoSEQ multiplex PCR, the TCRdb table keeps only in-frame clones and is missing some. The table records tens of thousands of clones, roughly 77% of them present only once. Single viable CD3+CD4+CD8-CD45RO+ cells were sorted as the memory CD4+ T cells. Sequenced input: memory CD4+ T cells from blood. The receptor set was obtained from an adult in good health and CMV-seronegative.

This clone was recorded only once. CDR3 loop: CASSSQALAANTDTQYF. The CDR3, as DNA: TGTGCCAGCTCATCGCAAGCACTAGCGGCGAACACAGATACGCAGTATTTT. This chain links TRBV18 with TRBJ2-3; 8 bases line up with TRBD2. Trimming took 5 bases from V and 2 from J; bases not matched to a gene: 12. CDR1 is KGHSH and CDR2 is LQKENI in the germline V gene. The CDR3 consists of 17 residues.

The rearrangement uses TRBV19 and TRBJ1-5, with a tentative D call TRBD1 (5 bases). The CDR3 has 13 amino acids. Germline CDR1 and CDR2: LNHDA and SQIVND (reference sequence). V gave up 3 bases and J gave up 5 bases, with 8 bases separating them. Here the CDR3 reads CASSIQGDQPQHF. For the CDR3, the DNA is TGTGCCAGTAGTATCCAGGGAGATCAGCCCCAGCATTTT.

The rearrangement uses TRBV30 and TRBJ1-2; TRBD1 might be the D (5 bases). Trimming removed 3 bases at V and 4 bases at J, with 9 bases between. The CDR3 sequence is 12 residues long. From germline, CDR1 is GTSNPN and CDR2 SVGIG (reference sequence). The CDR3 protein is CAWRGEGYGYTF. The CDR3 nucleotides read TGTGCCTGGAGAGGGGAGGGCTATGGCTACACCTTC.

Concerning this clone itself: This sample also contains other DNA sequences that code for the same CDR3. This sequence joins TRBV6-5 and TRBJ2-7; 9 bases align to TRBD2. Germline loops: CDR1 MNHEY, CDR2 SVGAGI. J lost 4 bases, V lost 7 bases, and 8 bases had no gene match. The CDR3 runs to 14 residues. The CDR3 here is CASTPSGRRYEQYF. CDR3 nucleotide sequence: TGTGCCAGCACCCCAAGCGGGAGGCGGTACGAGCAGTACTTC.

The chain has TRBV19 and TRBJ1-1, with D perhaps TRBD1 (6 bases). The CDR3 consists of 15 residues. The V end was cut by 6 bases, the J end by 5 bases, with 19 bases between. Germline lookup yields CDR1 LNHDA and CDR2 SQIVND (reference sequence). The CDR3 region is CASSPDSGGRTEAFF. DNA for the CDR3: TGTGCCAGTAGCCCAGATAGCGGGGGGCGTACTGAAGCTTTCTTT.

This sequence joins TRBV7-7 and TRBJ2-5; TRBD1 aligns across 7 bases. The CDR3 is made up of 15 amino acids. CDR1 and CDR2 from the germline V gene are SSHAT and FNYEAQ (reference sequence). Trimming took 1 base from V and 4 from J; bases not matched to a gene: 6. CDR3 region: CASSLGAGGLETQYF. CDR3 coding DNA: TGTGCCAGCAGCTTAGGTGCAGGGGGTTTAGAGACCCAGTACTTC.

J is TRBJ2-1 and V is TRBV5-1; D is possibly TRBD2 (6 bases). CDR1 is SGHRS, CDR2 YFSETQ, per germline. This CDR3 has 15 residues. V was trimmed by 4 bases and J by 5 bases, leaving 16 bases between them. CDR3 loop: CASSLGGPEDNEQFF. DNA for the CDR3: TGCGCCAGCAGCCTAGGAGGGCCAGAGGACAATGAGCAGTTCTTC.

V and J are TRBV5-6 and TRBJ2-4; D is perhaps TRBD2 (5 bases). The ends were cut back, 5 bases at V and 3 bases at J, with 12 bases in the middle. The CDR3 runs to 14 residues. From germline, CDR1 is SGHDT and CDR2 YYEEEE. CDR3 DNA sequence: TGTGCCAGCAGAATTGGACGGGGCAAAAACATTCAGTACTTC. This sequence encodes CASRIGRGKNIQYF. Full variable domain (rest looked up from reference TRBV5-6 and TRBJ2-4): DAGVTQSPTHLIKTRGQQVTLRCSPKSGHDTVSWYQQALGQGPQFIFQYYEEEERQRGNFPDRFSGHQFPNYSSELNVNALLLGDSALYLCASRIGRGKNIQYFGAGTRLSVL.

The V and J genes are TRBV7-8 and TRBJ2-7, with TRBD1 as a possible D gene (6 bases). There are 17 residues in the CDR3. V was trimmed by 3 bases and J by 5 bases, leaving 23 bases between them. The germline V gene encodes CDR1 SGHVS and CDR2 FQNEAQ. CDR3 DNA: TGTGCCAGCAGCTTCGCAGCCGACAGGTGGGGAAGGGACGAGCAGTACTTC. Translating gives CASSFAADRWGRDEQYF.

The chain combines TRBV28 with TRBJ2-7, with a tentative D call TRBD2 (5 bases). Germline V gene lookup returns CDR1 MDHEN and CDR2 SYDVKM. V was pared by 6 bases and J by 0 bases, with 6 bases between. CDR3 length: 12 amino acids. The CDR3 region is CASRTTSYEQYF. In DNA, the CDR3 is TGTGCCAGCAGGACTACCTCCTACGAGCAGTACTTC.

The chain links TRBV7-2 to TRBJ2-1; possibly TRBD1 for D (6 bases). The V end was cut by 5 bases, the J end by 4 bases, with 15 bases between. This CDR3 has 15 amino acids. Germline values: CDR1 SGHTA, CDR2 FQGNSA. This CDR3 is CASSPRQDAYNEQFF. Written as DNA, the CDR3 is TGTGCCAGCAGCCCCCGACAGGACGCTTACAATGAGCAGTTCTTC.

The V call is TRBV5-8, the J call TRBJ2-3; no firm D call. Trimming left V 6 bases short and J 3 bases short, with 5 bases between. Per the germline V gene, CDR1 is SGHTS and CDR2 is YDEGEE. The CDR3 consists of 11 residues. CDR3 loop: CASIRTDTQYF. In DNA form, the CDR3 reads TGTGCCAGCATTCGGACAGATACGCAGTATTTT.

This clone was detected a few times. The rearrangement uses TRBV9 and TRBJ2-2; D possibly corresponds to TRBD1 (6 bases). CDR1 and CDR2 (germline): SGDLS, YYNGEE. The CDR3 has 15 residues. The germline V and J ends were trimmed by 5 bases and 5 bases, with 16 bases remaining between them. The CDR3 protein is CASSGKQGRTGELFF. CDR3 nucleotides: TGTGCCAGCAGTGGGAAACAGGGTAGAACCGGGGAGCTGTTTTTT. The complete variable domain, with remaining parts taken from reference TRBV9 and TRBJ2-2, reads DSGVTQTPKHLITATGQRVTLRCSPRSGDLSVYWYQQSLDQGLQFLIQYYNGEERAKGNILERFSAQQFPDLHSELNLSSLELGDSALYFCASSGKQGRTGELFFGEGSRLTVL.

This clone was counted a few times. The chain has TRBV6-5 and TRBJ2-3; no definite D call. CDR1 MNHEY and CDR2 SVGAGI come from the germline V gene. This CDR3 contains 13 residues. V was pared by 6 bases and J by 2 bases, with 9 bases between. CDR3 coding DNA: TGTGCCAGCAGAACTAAATCCACAGATACGCAGTATTTT. Its translation: CASRTKSTDTQYF.

The rearrangement uses TRBV7-9 and TRBJ1-6; perhaps TRBD1 as D (5 bases). The CDR3 covers 15 residues. Germline-derived CDR1 and CDR2 are SEHNR and FQNEAQ (reference sequence). With 6 bases removed from V and 10 bases from J, the gap between germline ends came to 19 bases. The CDR3 region has the DNA TGTGCCAGCAGTTCAGGGATTCACCCCAGGTCACCCCTCCACTTT. It codes for CASSSGIHPRSPLHF.

This rearrangement joins TRBV6-1 to TRBJ1-2; no definite D call. This CDR3 region has 13 residues. V gave up 6 bases and J gave up 4 bases, with 12 bases separating them. Germline V gene sequence: CDR1 MNHNS, CDR2 SASEGT. The CDR3 nucleotides are TGTGCCAGCAGCCCACTTCCGACCTATGGCTACACCTTC. This sequence encodes CASSPLPTYGYTF.

V gene TRBV6-4 combines with J gene TRBJ1-2; unclear D gene. Trimming removed 2 bases at V and 5 bases at J, with 6 bases between. From germline, CDR1 is MRHNA and CDR2 SNTAGT. This CDR3 comprises 12 residues. The CDR3 DNA reads TGTGCCAGCAGTGACGTAGGGTATGGCTACACCTTC. Translated: CASSDVGYGYTF.

The genes are TRBV7-9 and TRBJ2-1; 7 positions agree with TRBD1. Germline V gives CDR1 SEHNR, CDR2 FQNEAQ (reference sequence). This CDR3 comprises 14 residues. With V trimmed by 2 bases and J by 11 bases, 9 bases remained unmatched. CDR3 DNA sequence: TGTGCCAGCAGCTTATCACGGGAACAGGGGAAGCAGTTCTTC. It yields the protein CASSLSREQGKQFF.